The 7 T cell receptor beta chains below come from one sample, sequenced in a study of T cells after yellow fever vaccination. MiXCR, run by TCRdb on the 5' RACE reads, gives a single entry per CDR3 protein. The sample consists of 620,000 or so distinct CDR3 sequences, less than 20% of them appearing once. The sample consisted of PBMCs, taken around 5 days after the first yellow fever vaccination. The receptors originated from a man aged 18 to 29 who received the YFV17D yellow fever vaccine.

This chain links TRBV5-6 with TRBJ2-7; no clear D gene. The CDR3 consists of 15 residues. Trimming shortened V by 0 bases and J by 1 base, and 11 bases separated the two germline ends. CDR1 is SGHDT and CDR2 is YYEEEE in the germline V gene. CDR3 coding DNA: TGTGCCAGCAGCTTGGCCTCGCGTCTGTCCTACGAGCAGTACGTC. Translating it yields CASSLASRLSYEQYV.

This chain links TRBV2 with TRBJ2-3; perhaps TRBD2 as D (6 bases). V was pared by 10 bases and J by 9 bases, with 23 bases between. The CDR3 has 14 residues. Per germline, CDR1 SNHLY and CDR2 FYNNEI. The CDR3: CATHRDSGEGTQYF. The CDR3 nucleotides read TGTGCCACACACCGGGACTCCGGCGAAGGCACGCAGTATTTT.

The V gene is TRBV12-3 or TRBV12-4, the J gene TRBJ1-5; the D is unclear. This CDR3 is built from 17 residues. Between the trimmed V and J ends, which lost 3 bases and 5 bases, there was a span of 20 bases. The CDR3 sequence: CASSFSPGRRPDQPQHF. CDR3 nucleotide sequence: TGTGCCAGCAGTTTCTCCCCCGGGAGGCGACCCGATCAGCCCCAGCATTTT.

This clonotype has only a few counts. The rearrangement uses TRBV7-9 and TRBJ1-4; possible D gene TRBD1, 5 bases. This CDR3 spans 12 amino acids. V lost 2 bases to trimming and J lost 8 bases, with 6 bases between them. Germline loops: CDR1 SEHNR, CDR2 FQNEAQ (reference sequence). In DNA, the CDR3 is TGTGCCAGCAGCTTACAGGGAGAAAAACTGTTTTTT. Protein product: CASSLQGEKLFF.

The table lists this clonotype with a few counts. The chain uses TRBV6-5 and TRBJ2-5; unclear D gene. Germline CDR1 is MNHEY and CDR2 is SVGAGI. This CDR3 is built from 14 residues. The germline V and J ends were trimmed by 2 bases and 1 base, with 8 bases remaining between them. In DNA form, the CDR3 reads TGTGCCAGCAGTTACAGACTGCCCCAAGAGACCCAGTACTTC. Residues: CASSYRLPQETQYF.

The chain is built from TRBV19 and TRBJ2-1, with D unresolved. V was trimmed by 3 bases and J by 8 bases, leaving 5 bases between them. The V gene's germline CDR1 is LNHDA and CDR2 SQIVND (reference sequence). The CDR3 sequence is 11 residues long. In DNA, the CDR3 is TGTGCCAGTAGTATCGTGGATGAGCAGTTCTTC. It codes for CASSIVDEQFF. Variable domain in full (rest from reference TRBV19 and TRBJ2-1): DGGITQSPKYLFRKEGQNVTLSCEQNLNHDAMYWYRQDPGQGLRLIYYSQIVNDFQKGDIAEGYSVSREKKESFPLTVTSAQKNPTAFYLCASSIVDEQFFGPGTRLTVL.

The chain employs TRBV5-6 and TRBJ2-3, with D tentatively TRBD2 (7 bases). CDR1 SGHDT and CDR2 YYEEEE come from the germline V gene. V dropped 3 bases and J dropped 4 bases, with 33 bases sitting between them. This CDR3 is built from 21 residues. DNA of the CDR3: TGTGCCAGCAGCTCCATCTACCAACCCCAGGGGCGGGGGTGGCAGGCAGATACGCAGTATTTT. As protein: CASSSIYQPQGRGWQADTQYF. The entire variable domain, with the rest obtained from reference TRBV5-6 and TRBJ2-3, is as follows: DAGVTQSPTHLIKTRGQQVTLRCSPKSGHDTVSWYQQALGQGPQFIFQYYEEEERQRGNFPDRFSGHQFPNYSSELNVNALLLGDSALYLCASSSIYQPQGRGWQADTQYFGPGTRLTVL.